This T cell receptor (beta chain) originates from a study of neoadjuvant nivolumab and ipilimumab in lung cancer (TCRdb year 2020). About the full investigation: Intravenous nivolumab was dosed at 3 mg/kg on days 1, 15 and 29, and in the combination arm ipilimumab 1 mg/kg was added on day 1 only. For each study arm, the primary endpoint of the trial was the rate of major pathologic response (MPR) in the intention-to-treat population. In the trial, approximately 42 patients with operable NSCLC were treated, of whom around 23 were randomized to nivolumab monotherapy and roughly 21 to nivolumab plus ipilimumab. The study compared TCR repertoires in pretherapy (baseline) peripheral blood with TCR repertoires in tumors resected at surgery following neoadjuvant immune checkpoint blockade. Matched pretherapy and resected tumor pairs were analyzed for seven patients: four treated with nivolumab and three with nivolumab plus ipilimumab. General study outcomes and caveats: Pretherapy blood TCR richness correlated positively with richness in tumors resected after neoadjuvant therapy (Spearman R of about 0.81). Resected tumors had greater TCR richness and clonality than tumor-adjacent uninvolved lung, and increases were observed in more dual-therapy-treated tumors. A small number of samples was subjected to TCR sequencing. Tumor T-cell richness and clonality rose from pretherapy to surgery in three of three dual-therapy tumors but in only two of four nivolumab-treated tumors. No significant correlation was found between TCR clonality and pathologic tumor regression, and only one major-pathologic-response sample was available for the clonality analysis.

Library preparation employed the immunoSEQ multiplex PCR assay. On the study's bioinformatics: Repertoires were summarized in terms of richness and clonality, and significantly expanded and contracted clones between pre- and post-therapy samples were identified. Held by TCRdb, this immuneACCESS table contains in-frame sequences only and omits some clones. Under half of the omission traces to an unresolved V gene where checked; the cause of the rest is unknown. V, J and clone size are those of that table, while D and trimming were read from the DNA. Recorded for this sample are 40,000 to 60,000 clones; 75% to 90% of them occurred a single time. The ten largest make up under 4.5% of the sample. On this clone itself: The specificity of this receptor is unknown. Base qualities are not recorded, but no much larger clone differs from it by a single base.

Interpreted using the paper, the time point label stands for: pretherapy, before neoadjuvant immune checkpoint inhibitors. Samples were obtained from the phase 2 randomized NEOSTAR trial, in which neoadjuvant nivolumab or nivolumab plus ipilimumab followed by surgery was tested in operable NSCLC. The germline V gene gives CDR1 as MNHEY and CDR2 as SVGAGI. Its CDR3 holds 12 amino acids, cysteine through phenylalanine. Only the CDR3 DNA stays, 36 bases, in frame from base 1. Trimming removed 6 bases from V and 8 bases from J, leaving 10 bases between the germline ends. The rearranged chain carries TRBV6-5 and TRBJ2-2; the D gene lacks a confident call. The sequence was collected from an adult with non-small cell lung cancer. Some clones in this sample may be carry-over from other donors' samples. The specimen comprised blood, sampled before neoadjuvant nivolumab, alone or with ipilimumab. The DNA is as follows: TGTGCCAGCAGGGACGTCCAAGGGGAGCTGTTTTTT. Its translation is CASRDVQGELFF.